This record covers a single TCR beta chain. This record comes from a study of blood T cell repertoires in COVID-19. About the research overall: Researchers got acute and convalescent COVID-19 samples from the United States, Italy and Spain.

Assay: immunoSEQ multiplex PCR; the TCRdb copy retains only in-frame clones and omits some. Here the sample spans about 190,000 clones, approximately 80% being singletons. The origin of this receptor is a woman aged 50 to 60 with acute or convalescent COVID-19. Specimen: peripheral blood.

CDR3: CASRPASGTEETQYF. The DNA of the CDR3 is TGTGCCAGCAGGCCAGCGTCCGGGACAGAAGAGACCCAGTACTTC. V usage is TRBV7-9 and J usage is TRBJ2-5, with 7 bases fitting TRBD1. Germline V gene data show CDR1 as SEHNR and CDR2 as FQNEAQ (reference sequence). Trimming removed 6 bases from V and 3 bases from J; junction bases left unmatched: 10. The CDR3 runs 15 residues.